Reported below is one TCR beta chain. This record belongs to a study of glioma-infiltrating T cells after dendritic cell vaccination. Whole-study context: Glioblastoma patients came from Phase I and II dendritic cell vaccination trials.

The CDR3 has 18 residues. Germline CDR1 is MNHNS and CDR2 is SASEGT. Input was 2 ug genomic DNA, or all available if less. TCRdb's copy holds only in-frame clones and misses some; the assay was immunoSEQ multiplex PCR. The top ten hold around 9.6% of the sample, which has more than 60,000 clones, 75% to 85% seen once. J is TRBJ2-5 and V is TRBV6-1, with TRBD1 matching over 7 bases. The DNA end lines up better with TRBJ2-7; the J call may be wrong. The TCR was taken from a human donor with glioblastoma. The sample here was blood, taken before dendritic cell vaccination. This CDR3 reads CASSEHLSWRQGPYEQYF. The CDR3 DNA reads TGTGCCAGCAGTGAACATTTGAGCTGGAGACAGGGCCCCTACGAGCAGTACTTC.